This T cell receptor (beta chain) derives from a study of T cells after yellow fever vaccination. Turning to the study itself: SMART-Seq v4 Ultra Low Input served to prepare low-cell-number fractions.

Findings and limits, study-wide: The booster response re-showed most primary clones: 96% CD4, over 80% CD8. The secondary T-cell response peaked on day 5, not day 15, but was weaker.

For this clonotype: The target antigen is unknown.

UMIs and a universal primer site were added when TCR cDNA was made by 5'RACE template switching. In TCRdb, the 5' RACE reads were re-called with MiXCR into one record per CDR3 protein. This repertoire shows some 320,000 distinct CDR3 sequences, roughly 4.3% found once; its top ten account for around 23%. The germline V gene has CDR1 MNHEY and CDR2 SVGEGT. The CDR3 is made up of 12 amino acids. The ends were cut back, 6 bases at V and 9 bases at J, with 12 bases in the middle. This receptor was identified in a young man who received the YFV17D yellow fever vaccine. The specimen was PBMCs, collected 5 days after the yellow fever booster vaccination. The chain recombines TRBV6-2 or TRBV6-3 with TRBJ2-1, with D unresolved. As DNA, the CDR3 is TGTGCCAGCAGACCACGGAACGGTGAGCAGTTCTTC. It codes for CASRPRNGEQFF.